This T cell receptor beta chain appears in the sequencing data of a study of shared clonotypes between healthy human individuals. Study details: The study enrolled a couple of women and three men aged 18 to 49. Whole-study results and caveats: Naive subsets generally had larger estimated richness than memory subsets.

Produced via immunoSEQ multiplex PCR; TCRdb's table is partial and in-frame only. The top ten hold 1.1% of the sample, which has more than 2 million clones, 85% to 95% seen once. The germline gives CDR1 GTSNPN, CDR2 SVGIG (reference sequence). This CDR3 is built from 12 residues. The J segment lost 6 bases and the V segment lost 8 bases, leaving 4 bases of the junction unmatched. The naive CD8 fraction comprised CD45RO-negative cells positively selected for CCR7 and excluded terminally differentiated effector memory CD45RA+ cells. Donation came from healthy HIV-negative adults that had no recent acute infections or vaccinations. Remarks on this clone: What it recognizes is unknown.

V and J are TRBV30 and TRBJ2-7, with TRBD2 identical over 13 bases. The sample comprised naive CD8+ T cells sorted from blood. The source is a man between 18 and 29 years old in good health. The CDR3 loop reads CAGTSGMGEQYF. The CDR3 region has the DNA TGTGCCGGGACTAGCGGGATGGGCGAGCAGTACTTC. The full variable domain, its missing parts supplied by reference TRBV30 and TRBJ2-7, is SQTIHQWPATLVQPVGSPLSLECTVEGTSNPNLYWYRQAAGRGLQLLFYSVGIGQISSEVPQNLSASRPQDRQFILSSKKLLLSDSGFYLCAGTSGMGEQYFGPGTRLTVT.